A selection of T cell receptor beta chains follows, all from one sample in a study of vaccination effects on CD4 cells after COVID-19. Profiled with immunoSEQ multiplex PCR; TCRdb holds only in-frame clones, not every one. This sample has about 24,000 clones, with roughly 80% found just once. These receptors are not linked to any known antigen. Sequencing used CD4+ T cells from PBMCs cultured with SARS-CoV-2 spike peptides, obtained after COVID-19 vaccination. The receptors stem from a human donor who received a COVID-19 vaccine. Some clones in this sample may be carry-over from other donors' samples. Both conserved end residues are part of each CDR3. The D gene is left open where the match is weak. Some rows have no size entry. The others give once, few or many, or a class for an expanded clone.

d_call	v_call	clone_size	j_call	cdr3_aa	cdr3_nt
TRBD1	TRBV5-4	NA	TRBJ2-6	CASKETGGSSGANVLTF	TGTGCCAGCAAGGAGACAGGGGGGAGCTCTGGGGCCAACGTCCTGACTTTC
TRBD1	TRBV19	NA	TRBJ1-5	CASRGDRSGNQPQHF	TGTGCCAGTAGAGGGGACAGGAGCGGGAATCAGCCCCAGCATTTT
TRBD1	TRBV4-1	once	TRBJ1-6	CASSLATGTGVNSPLHF	TGCGCCAGCAGCCTTGCCACCGGGACAGGCGTTAATTCACCCCTCCACTTT
TRBD1	TRBV9	few	TRBJ1-2	CASSPGTGTGYTF	TGTGCCAGCAGCCCCGGGACAGGGACTGGCTACACCTTC
TRBD2	TRBV18	NA	TRBJ2-1	CASSPPGAGGYNEQFF	TGTGCCAGCTCACCACCAGGAGCGGGGGGATACAATGAGCAGTTCTTC
NA	TRBV6-2/TRBV6-3	NA	TRBJ1-5	CASSYAHQPQHF	TGTGCCAGCAGTTACGCACATCAGCCCCAGCATTTT
TRBD1	TRBV9	NA	TRBJ1-2	CASSVAGQGYYGYTF	TGTGCCAGCAGCGTAGCGGGACAGGGGTACTATGGCTACACCTTC
TRBD1	TRBV19	NA	TRBJ1-2	CASSIWDRAAYGYTF	TGTGCCAGTAGTATCTGGGACAGGGCTGCCTATGGCTACACCTTC
TRBD2	TRBV30	NA	TRBJ2-1	CAWSVRSSGDRSYNEQFF	TGTGCCTGGAGTGTCCGGTCTAGCGGGGATCGATCGTACAATGAGCAGTTCTTC
NA	TRBV5-4	once	TRBJ2-2	CASSPSGTQVTGELFF	TGTGCCAGCAGCCCTTCCGGGACACAAGTCACCGGGGAGCTGTTTTTT
NA	TRBV18	NA	TRBJ2-5	CASSPSRETQYF	TGTGCCAGCTCACCATCCCGAGAGACCCAGTACTTC
TRBD1	TRBV6-2/TRBV6-3	NA	TRBJ1-5	CASSLGRGRWDQPQHF	TGTGCCAGCAGTTTGGGCAGGGGGCGGTGGGATCAGCCCCAGCATTTT
NA	TRBV9	NA	TRBJ1-5	CASSVFSGQNQPQHF	TGTGCCAGCAGCGTATTTTCGGGGCAAAATCAGCCCCAGCATTTT
NA	TRBV2	NA	TRBJ1-5	CASVSDRWGNQPQHF	TGTGCCAGCGTTTCAGATCGCTGGGGCAATCAGCCCCAGCATTTT
NA	TRBV5-1	few	TRBJ2-3	CASSLSDYLRDTQYF	TGCGCCAGCAGCCTCTCTGACTACCTCCGGGATACGCAGTATTTT
TRBD1	TRBV2	NA	TRBJ1-2	CASSGQGANYGYTF	TGTGCCAGCAGTGGACAGGGGGCTAACTATGGCTACACCTTC
NA	TRBV7-3	NA	TRBJ2-2	CASSLTRATGELFF	TGTGCCAGCAGCTTAACGAGGGCCACCGGGGAGCTGTTTTTT
TRBD1	TRBV19	NA	TRBJ2-5	CASSTGTGGPETQYF	TGTGCCAGTAGTACCGGGACAGGGGGACCTGAGACCCAGTACTTC
TRBD1	TRBV2	NA	TRBJ2-3	CARTLRTGAFGTQYF	TGTGCCAGAACTTTGCGGACAGGCGCCTTCGGAACGCAGTATTTT
NA	TRBV2	NA	TRBJ2-1	CASSPLFSLNEQFF	TGTGCCAGCAGTCCTCTGTTTTCCCTCAATGAGCAGTTCTTC
NA	TRBV30	NA	TRBJ1-2	CAWSFGINYGYTF	TGTGCCTGGAGTTTCGGGATAAACTATGGCTACACCTTC
TRBD2	TRBV5-1	NA	TRBJ2-1	CASSLEGSGGFKQFF	TGCGCCAGCAGCTTGGAAGGTAGCGGGGGGTTCAAGCAGTTCTTC
NA	TRBV19	NA	TRBJ2-2	CASSIGMVNTGELFF	TGTGCCAGTAGTATAGGTATGGTGAACACCGGGGAGCTGTTTTTT
NA	TRBV6-5	medium-sized	TRBJ1-1	CASRKGETEAFF	TGTGCCAGCAGAAAGGGAGAAACTGAAGCTTTCTTT
TRBD1	TRBV6-5	NA	TRBJ1-4	CASSLPGQAKKLFF	TGTGCCAGCAGTCTACCGGGACAGGCGAAAAAACTGTTTTTT
NA	TRBV5-1	NA	TRBJ1-2	CASSIATSNYGYTF	TGCGCCAGCAGCATCGCAACCTCTAACTATGGCTACACCTTC
TRBD1	TRBV28	once	TRBJ1-5	CASSLQGQPQHF	TGTGCCAGCAGCCTACAGGGGCAGCCCCAGCATTTT
TRBD1	TRBV5-6	NA	TRBJ1-4	CASSRGQQNEKLFF	TGTGCCAGCAGCCGGGGACAGCAAAATGAAAAACTGTTTTTT
NA	TRBV12-5	NA	TRBJ2-5	CASGLSREETQYF	TGTGCTAGTGGTTTATCCAGGGAGGAGACCCAGTACTTC
TRBD2	TRBV7-8	few	TRBJ2-1	CASSFGTSDYNEQFF	TGTGCCAGCAGCTTCGGGACTAGCGACTACAATGAGCAGTTCTTC
TRBD1	TRBV3-1/TRBV3-2	few	TRBJ1-1	CASSQVGQGNTEAFF	TGTGCCAGCAGCCAGGTGGGACAGGGCAACACTGAAGCTTTCTTT
NA	TRBV12-3/TRBV12-4	NA	TRBJ1-1	CASSSTNTEAFF	TGTGCCAGCAGTTCAACGAACACTGAAGCTTTCTTT